These 23 T cell receptor beta chains were all obtained from the same sample, sequenced in a study of regulatory T cells in long-lasting Graves disease. Relying on iRepertoire HTBI primers and Arm-PCR of CDR3 regions, the team built TCR beta libraries. TCRdb re-called the multiplex PCR reads with MiXCR, one entry per CDR3 protein. This sample has approximately 480,000 distinct CDR3 sequences; 15% to 20% occur once, and the top ten carry approximately 12%. Specified time point: newly diagnosed GD, antithyroid drugs for less than 3 months. RNA from PBMCs was the source of the TCR library. The sample was also linked to a second study, of T cells in Graves' hyperthyroidism and ophthalmopathy.

Sequencing used peripheral blood mononuclear cells (PBMCs), obtained at new diagnosis, from a patient treated with antithyroid drugs. The receptors shown here come from a middle-aged man with Graves disease.

Remarks on this clonotype: Since the CDR3 does not end with the conserved phenylalanine or tryptophan, this likely comes from a read error. V usage is TRBV3-1 and J usage is TRBJ1-1; D gene ambiguous. Germline V lookup: CDR1 LGHDT, CDR2 YNNKEL (reference sequence). CDR3 length: 15 amino acids. Trimming left V 4 bases short and J 3 bases short, with 15 bases between. The CDR3 is CASSLRRGVDTEAFL. The CDR3 DNA reads TGTGCCAGCAGCCTGAGGCGCGGGGTGGACACTGAAGCTTTCCTT.

This clonotype was seen ten or more times. The chain employs TRBV18 and TRBJ2-7; D gene uncertain. This CDR3 spans 13 amino acids. V was trimmed by 8 bases and J by 0 bases, leaving 11 bases between them. The germline gives CDR1 KGHSH, CDR2 LQKENI. The CDR3 here is CASSPRSSYEQYF. The DNA of the CDR3 is TGTGCCAGCAGCCCGAGGAGCTCCTACGAGCAGTACTTC.

This clonotype came up many times. The chain combines TRBV20-1 with TRBJ1-2, with TRBD1 as a possible D gene (6 bases). The CDR3 totals 14 residues. The V gene's germline CDR1 is DFQATT and CDR2 SNEGSKA (reference sequence). Deletions cut 0 bases from V and 6 bases from J, with 14 bases between. Written as DNA, the CDR3 is TGCAGTGCTAGAGATTTTGGACAGCATAATGGCTACACCTTC. This encodes CSARDFGQHNGYTF.

This clonotype was detected a few times. V gene TRBV6-1 combines with J gene TRBJ2-7, with D uncertain. The CDR3 has 14 amino acids. The germline V gene has CDR1 MNHNS and CDR2 SASEGT. V gave up 7 bases and J gave up 2 bases, with 15 bases separating them. CDR3 protein: CASTNRAKTYEQYF. As DNA, the CDR3 is TGTGCCAGCACCAACCGGGCCAAAACCTACGAGCAGTACTTC.

The rearrangement joins TRBV20-1 to TRBJ2-1; D is unresolved. CDR1 and CDR2 from the germline V gene are DFQATT and SNEGSKA (reference sequence). The CDR3 contains 11 residues. V lost 5 bases to trimming and J lost 10 bases, with 12 bases between them. CDR3: CSALPFREQFF. The CDR3 region has the DNA TGCAGTGCTCTTCCCTTTCGAGAGCAGTTCTTC.

The rearrangement joins TRBV6-6 to TRBJ2-7; D is possibly TRBD2 (6 bases). The CDR3 totals 14 residues. CDR1 MNHNY and CDR2 SVGAGI come from the germline V gene (reference sequence). V gave up 0 bases and J gave up 4 bases, with 10 bases separating them. CDR3 loop: CASSYSGLRYEQYF. CDR3 in DNA: TGTGCCAGCAGTTACTCGGGACTGAGATACGAGCAGTACTTC.

The sample holds many counts of this clonotype. The V gene is TRBV12-3 or TRBV12-4, the J gene TRBJ2-7; D remains unclear. With 4 bases removed from V and 1 base from J, the gap between germline ends came to 11 bases. This CDR3 spans 14 amino acids. CDR3 protein: CASSSLAESYEQYF. The CDR3 DNA follows: TGTGCCAGCAGTTCCCTGGCGGAGTCCTACGAGCAGTACTTC.

This clonotype has a count of ten or more. This chain connects TRBV29-1 to TRBJ2-7, with TRBD2 matching over 11 bases. J gave up 5 bases and V 4 bases, and 7 bases lay outside the gene matches. The CDR3 consists of 14 residues. From germline, CDR1 is SQVTM and CDR2 ANQGSEA. The CDR3 here is CSVVLGTSGHEQYF. The CDR3 bases are TGCAGCGTTGTTCTTGGGACTAGCGGTCACGAGCAGTACTTC.

This clonotype was seen a few times. The chain has TRBV6-1 and TRBJ2-2; D is perhaps TRBD1 (5 bases). V dropped 5 bases and J dropped 0 bases, with 7 bases sitting between them. This CDR3 comprises 14 residues. The germline V gene encodes CDR1 MNHNS and CDR2 SASEGT. In DNA form, the CDR3 reads TGTGCCAGCAGTCACAGGACGAACACCGGGGAGCTGTTTTTT. This translates into CASSHRTNTGELFF.

V and J are TRBV10-2 and TRBJ2-2; tentatively, D is TRBD1 (6 bases). The CDR3 has 14 residues. Deletions cut 4 bases from V and 7 bases from J, with 13 bases between. Germline V gives CDR1 WSHSY, CDR2 SAAADI. The CDR3 protein is CASSGNRAGGELFF. CDR3 DNA: TGCGCCAGCAGTGGAAACAGGGCGGGCGGGGAGCTGTTTTTT.

This clonotype has at least ten counts. CDR3 protein: CASSDFTRTNEQFF. In DNA form, the CDR3 reads TGTGCCAGCAGTGACTTTACTCGGACAAACGAGCAGTTCTTC. The V call is TRBV6-1, the J call TRBJ2-1; possible D gene TRBD1, 5 bases. The V gene lost 3 bases and the J gene lost 10 bases, with 16 bases spanning the gap. This CDR3 contains 14 residues. The germline CDR1 and CDR2 sequences are MNHNS and SASEGT.

The table lists this clonotype with many counts. The chain joins TRBV5-1 to TRBJ2-3; D unclear. This CDR3 is built from 17 residues. Looked up from germline, CDR1 is SGHRS and CDR2 is YFSETQ. V was cut by 0 bases and J by 5 bases, with 19 bases left in between. CDR3 DNA: TGCGCCAGCAGCTTGGGGATTCGGACCAACGGGCGAGATACGCAGTATTTT. It yields the protein CASSLGIRTNGRDTQYF. Supplemented by reference TRBV5-1 and TRBJ2-3, the full variable domain reads KAGVTQTPRYLIKTRGQQVTLSCSPISGHRSVSWYQQTPGQGLQFLFEYFSETQRNKGNFPGRFSGRQFSNSRSEMNVSTLELGDSALYLCASSLGIRTNGRDTQYFGPGTRLTVL.

This clonotype was seen a handful of times. V and J are TRBV9 and TRBJ2-6; a possible D gene is TRBD1 (6 bases). CDR1 SGDLS and CDR2 YYNGEE come from the germline V gene. There are 17 residues in the CDR3. V dropped 4 bases and J dropped 1 base, with 15 bases sitting between them. CDR3 in DNA: TGTGCCAGCAGCCAAGATCTAGGGGGATCTGGGGCCAACGTCCTGACTTTC. This sequence encodes CASSQDLGGSGANVLTF.

V is TRBV27 and J is TRBJ1-2, with TRBD1 as a possible D gene (6 bases). The CDR3 runs to 11 residues. Germline-derived CDR1 and CDR2 are MNHEY and SMNVEV (reference sequence). The V end lost 10 bases, the J end lost 9 bases, and 15 bases lay between the germline ends. CDR3 residues: CATPGGLSYTF. The CDR3 DNA reads TGTGCCACGCCGGGGGGCCTTAGCTACACCTTC.

This clonotype was seen a few times. The V gene is TRBV29-1, the J gene TRBJ2-1, with D unresolved. The CDR3 length is 12 residues. Germline V CDR1 and CDR2: SQVTM, ANQGSEA. V was trimmed by 3 bases and J by 2 bases, leaving 5 bases between them. CDR3 DNA: TGCAGCGTTGACATAACCTACAATGAGCAGTTCTTC. Amino acids: CSVDITYNEQFF.

At least ten counts were recorded for this clonotype. CDR3 protein: CASSLIDSLLEQYF. CDR3 coding DNA: TGTGCCAGCAGTTTAATCGACAGCCTCCTCGAGCAGTACTTC. The chain combines TRBV28 with TRBJ2-7, with a weak D call TRBD1 (5 bases). V gave up 2 bases and J gave up 6 bases, with 14 bases separating them. Germline loops: CDR1 MDHEN, CDR2 SYDVKM. CDR3 length equals 14 residues. Variable domain in full (rest from reference TRBV28 and TRBJ2-7): DVKVTQSSRYLVKRTGEKVFLECVQDMDHENMFWYRQDPGLGLRLIYFSYDVKMKEKGDIPEGYSVSREKKERFSLILESASTNQTSMYLCASSLIDSLLEQYFGPGTRLTVT.

This clonotype was recorded many times. The J gene is TRBJ2-1, the V gene TRBV28, with D possibly being TRBD1 (6 bases). The CDR3 loop spans 15 amino acids. Per the germline V gene, CDR1 is MDHEN and CDR2 is SYDVKM. The V and J ends lost 6 bases and 3 bases respectively, with 15 bases between them. In DNA form, the CDR3 reads TGTGCCAGCAGCACCAGACAGGTCCGCTACAATGAGCAGTTCTTC. It yields the protein CASSTRQVRYNEQFF.

The V call is TRBV7-9, the J call TRBJ2-1; 15 bases are shared with TRBD2. The CDR3 totals 17 residues. V was pared by 1 base and J by 9 bases, with 7 bases of the junction left unmatched. From germline, CDR1 is SEHNR and CDR2 FQNEAQ (reference sequence). The CDR3: CASSLGGLAGGDGEQFF. The CDR3 coding sequence is TGTGCCAGCAGCTTAGGGGGACTAGCGGGAGGTGACGGTGAGCAGTTCTTC.

This clonotype appeared many times. V and J are TRBV20-1 and TRBJ2-3, with D unresolved. CDR3 size: 13 residues. Trimming removed 3 bases from V and 9 bases from J, with 16 bases in between. CDR1 is DFQATT and CDR2 is SNEGSKA in the germline V gene (reference sequence). The CDR3 DNA sequence: TGCAGTGCTAGCCTGCCTAGAGCTCTGACGCAGTATTTT. This gives the protein CSASLPRALTQYF.

This clonotype appeared many times. V and J are TRBV28 and TRBJ2-3, with TRBD1 matching over 8 bases. The CDR3 loop spans 15 amino acids. The junction had 8 bases not matched to a gene; V was cut back by 4 bases and J by 5 bases. Germline CDR1 and CDR2: MDHEN and SYDVKM. In DNA, the CDR3 is TGTGCCAGCAGTTCTTGGACAGGGACCCTAGATACGCAGTATTTT. As protein: CASSSWTGTLDTQYF.

This clonotype occurred many times. The chain links TRBV6-1 to TRBJ2-1; 9 positions agree with TRBD1. The CDR3 sequence is 12 residues long. Unmatched junction bases numbered 6, after V lost 5 bases and J lost 13 bases. CDR1 is MNHNS and CDR2 is SASEGT in the germline V gene. CDR3: CASSPTGGTQFF. The CDR3 DNA is TGTGCCAGCAGTCCAACAGGGGGCACTCAGTTCTTC.

This clonotype was counted ten times or more. CDR3 DNA: TGTGCCAGCAGTTCGGGGACAGGGGGCCTCTACGAGCAGTACTTC. This translates into CASSSGTGGLYEQYF. V gene TRBV28 combines with J gene TRBJ2-7; 12 bases line up with TRBD1. The germline V gene has CDR1 MDHEN and CDR2 SYDVKM. The CDR3 contains 15 residues. V lost 4 bases to trimming and J lost 3 bases; unmatched junction nucleotides: 4.

This clonotype appeared a few times. The rearrangement uses TRBV6-5 and TRBJ1-6, with 8 bases that match TRBD1. Germline CDR1 and CDR2: MNHEY and SVGAGI. With V trimmed by 0 bases and J by 7 bases, 2 bases remained unmatched. This CDR3 has 15 residues. CDR3 loop: CASSYSRQGNSPLHF. The CDR3 DNA follows: TGTGCCAGCAGTTACTCGAGACAGGGGAATTCACCCCTCCACTTT.